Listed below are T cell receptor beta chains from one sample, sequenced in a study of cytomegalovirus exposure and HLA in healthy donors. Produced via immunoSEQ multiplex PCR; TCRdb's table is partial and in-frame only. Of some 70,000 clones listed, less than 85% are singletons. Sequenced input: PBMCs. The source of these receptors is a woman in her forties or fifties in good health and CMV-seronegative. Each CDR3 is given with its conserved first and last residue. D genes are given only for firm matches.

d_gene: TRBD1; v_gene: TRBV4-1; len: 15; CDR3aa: CASSQEGQVGTEAFF
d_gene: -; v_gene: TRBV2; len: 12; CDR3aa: CASRSPLYEQYF
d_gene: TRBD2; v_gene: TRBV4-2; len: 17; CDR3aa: CASSPEMAGGPSYEQYF
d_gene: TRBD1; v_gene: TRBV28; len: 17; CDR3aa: CASSFDRGPSGANVLTF
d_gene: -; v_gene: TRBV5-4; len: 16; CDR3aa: CASSPTPLAPRDTQYF
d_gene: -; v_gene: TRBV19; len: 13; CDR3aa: CASSLQGGYGYTF
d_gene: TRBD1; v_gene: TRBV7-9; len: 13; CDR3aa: CASSFGQGGGYTF
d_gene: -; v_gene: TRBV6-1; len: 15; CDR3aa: CASSEVQLPNYGYTF
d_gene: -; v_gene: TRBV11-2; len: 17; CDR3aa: CASSSHESDSLNYGYTF
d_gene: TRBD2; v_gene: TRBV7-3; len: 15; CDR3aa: CASSPGLAGVWEQFF
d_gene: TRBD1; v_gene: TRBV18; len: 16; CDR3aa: CASSPSTGVEKETQYF
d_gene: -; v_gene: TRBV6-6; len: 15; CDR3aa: CASSTRSYNSYEQYF
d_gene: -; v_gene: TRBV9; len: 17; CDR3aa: CASSGGQVLPSGEKLFF
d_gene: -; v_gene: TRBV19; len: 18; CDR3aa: CASSISGQGYSLNTEAFF
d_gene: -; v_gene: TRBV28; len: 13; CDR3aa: CASLRRQTLYVYF
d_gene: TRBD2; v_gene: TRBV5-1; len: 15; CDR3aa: CASSSLAVSYNEQFF
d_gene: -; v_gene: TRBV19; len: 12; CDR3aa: CASSKEDQPQHF
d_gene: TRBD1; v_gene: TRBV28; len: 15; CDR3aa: CASRHRDRSNEKLFF
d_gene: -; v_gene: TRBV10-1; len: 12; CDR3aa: CASNFDSYEQYF
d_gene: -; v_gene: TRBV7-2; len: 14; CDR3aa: CASSWSSGVIEQFF
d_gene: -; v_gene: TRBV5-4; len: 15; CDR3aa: CASSWWVDSQETQYF
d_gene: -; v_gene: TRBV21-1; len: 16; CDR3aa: CASPHLRDSRNYGYTF
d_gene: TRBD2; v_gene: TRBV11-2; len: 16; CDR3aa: CASSLRGLASYNEQFF
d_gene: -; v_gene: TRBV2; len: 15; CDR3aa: CASSEQGTGANVLTF
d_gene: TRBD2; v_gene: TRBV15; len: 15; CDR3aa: CATSSDPGGYNEQFF
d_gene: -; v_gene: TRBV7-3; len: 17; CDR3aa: CASSSPFVEEIRNEQFF